One sample yielded the 21 T cell receptor beta chains listed below, sequenced in a study of CD8 T cells in ankylosing spondylitis. MiXCR, applied by TCRdb to the 5' RACE reads, yields one record per CDR3 protein. The sample shows 500,000 to 650,000 distinct CDR3 sequences, over 4% of them seen only once. Study observations and caveats: About 8 highly homologous variants formed a TCR beta motif that appeared characteristic of ankylosing spondylitis blood.

No antigen has been assigned to these receptors. Material: blood, either unsorted or a sorted T cell fraction (not recorded which). Source of these receptors: a male donor with ankylosing spondylitis.

This clonotype was seen a handful of times. The gene calls are TRBV5-1 and TRBJ2-7, with TRBD1 matching 7 bases. Looked up from germline, CDR1 is SGHRS and CDR2 is YFSETQ. The junction had 5 bases not matched to a gene; V was cut back by 6 bases and J by 5 bases. The CDR3 length is 12 residues. The CDR3 sequence is CASNLGGDEQYF. DNA of the CDR3: TGCGCCAGCAACCTAGGGGGCGACGAGCAGTACTTC.

This clonotype was seen more than once but under ten times. The chain recombines TRBV18 with TRBJ2-7; D perhaps matches TRBD2 (6 bases). The germline V gene has CDR1 KGHSH and CDR2 LQKENI. CDR3 size: 15 residues. V shed 6 bases and J shed 1 base, with 16 bases lying between them. The CDR3 is CASSPTGTESYEQYF. The DNA of the CDR3 is TGTGCCAGCTCCCCCACCGGGACTGAGTCCTACGAGCAGTACTTC.

This clonotype has at least ten counts. The gene calls are TRBV10-3 and TRBJ1-1; TRBD1 matches 8 bases. Losses at the gene ends were 1 base for V and 0 bases for J; bases not matched to a gene: 7. This CDR3 contains 17 residues. The germline V gene encodes CDR1 ENHRY and CDR2 SYGVKD. The CDR3 loop reads CAISELSGDRLNTEAFF. CDR3 DNA sequence: TGTGCCATCAGTGAGTTGTCGGGGGACAGGCTGAACACTGAAGCTTTCTTT.

This clonotype showed up many times. The chain recombines TRBV28 with TRBJ2-3, with D possibly being TRBD1 (5 bases). V shed 9 bases and J shed 9 bases, with 22 bases lying between them. Germline V gene lookup returns CDR1 MDHEN and CDR2 SYDVKM. This CDR3 comprises 14 residues. This CDR3 is CASRSGIWGETQYF. The CDR3 nucleotides are TGTGCCAGTCGGTCAGGGATTTGGGGTGAAACGCAGTATTTT.

The table lists this clonotype with many counts. The rearrangement joins TRBV27 to TRBJ2-7, with D unresolved. CDR3 length: 13 amino acids. Looked up from germline, CDR1 is MNHEY and CDR2 is SMNVEV (reference sequence). The V gene lost 2 bases and the J gene lost 3 bases, with 8 bases spanning the gap. The DNA for the CDR3 is TGTGCCAGCAGTTTAGAAGGGTTCTACGAGCAGTACTTC. It is translated as CASSLEGFYEQYF.

This clonotype has at least ten counts. The V call is TRBV18, the J call TRBJ2-7, with TRBD2 identical over 11 bases. Germline V gives CDR1 KGHSH, CDR2 LQKENI. Losses at the gene ends were 0 bases for V and 11 bases for J; bases not matched to a gene: 9. CDR3 size: 15 residues. The CDR3 bases are TGTGCCAGCTCACCACCGGTTGCTAGCGGGAGGTTTAAGTACTTC. Its translation is CASSPPVASGRFKYF. The variable domain in full, completed from reference TRBV18 and TRBJ2-7, reads NAGVMQNPRHLVRRRGQEARLRCSPMKGHSHVYWYRQLPEEGLKFMVYLQKENIIDESGMPKERFSAEFPKEGPSILRIQQVVRGDSAAYFCASSPPVASGRFKYFGPGTRLTVT.

This clonotype was counted ten times or more. V and J are TRBV7-2 and TRBJ2-3, with D perhaps TRBD2 (7 bases). Germline CDR1 reads SGHTA; CDR2 reads FQGNSA. This CDR3 comprises 14 residues. Between the trimmed V and J ends, which lost 4 bases and 4 bases, there was a span of 12 bases. CDR3 loop: CASSWTGGADTQYF. Written as DNA, the CDR3 is TGTGCCAGCAGCTGGACGGGGGGCGCAGATACGCAGTATTTT. The complete variable domain, with remaining parts taken from reference TRBV7-2 and TRBJ2-3, reads GAGVSQSPSNKVTEKGKDVELRCDPISGHTALYWYRQSLGQGLEFLIYFQGNSAPDKSGLPSDRFSAERTGGSVSTLTIQRTQQEDSAVYLCASSWTGGADTQYFGPGTRLTVL.

This clonotype has at least ten counts. The chain carries TRBV7-2 and TRBJ1-4; unclear D gene. The CDR3 covers 14 residues. CDR1 SGHTA and CDR2 FQGNSA come from the germline V gene. The V end was cut by 5 bases, the J end by 2 bases, with 9 bases between. CDR3 in DNA: TGTGCCAGCAGCCACCGGTTCACTAATGAAAAACTGTTTTTT. Protein sequence: CASSHRFTNEKLFF. Full variable domain (remainder filled in from reference TRBV7-2 and TRBJ1-4): GAGVSQSPSNKVTEKGKDVELRCDPISGHTALYWYRQSLGQGLEFLIYFQGNSAPDKSGLPSDRFSAERTGGSVSTLTIQRTQQEDSAVYLCASSHRFTNEKLFFGSGTQLSVL.

This clonotype showed up many times. The chain couples TRBV10-2 to TRBJ2-1; D gene ambiguous. Germline V CDR1 and CDR2: WSHSY, SAAADI. The V end lost 5 bases, the J end lost 2 bases, and 10 bases lay between the germline ends. This CDR3 is built from 14 residues. CDR3 sequence: CASSLSTTYNEQFF. The CDR3 nucleotides are TGCGCCAGCAGTCTTTCGACCACCTACAATGAGCAGTTCTTC.

The sample holds many counts of this clonotype. This CDR3 reads CASSRSSSSSYNEQFF. CDR3 in DNA: TGCGCCAGCAGCCGTTCTAGCTCTTCGTCCTACAATGAGCAGTTCTTC. The rearrangement uses TRBV4-1 and TRBJ2-1; weak D call: TRBD2 (5 bases). CDR3 size: 16 residues. Germline values: CDR1 MGHRA, CDR2 YSYEKL. V was shortened by 4 bases and J by 1 base, with 14 bases between the two germline ends.

This clonotype was detected many times. The chain has TRBV7-9 and TRBJ1-3; D uncertain. The V gene lost 4 bases and the J gene lost 0 bases, with 10 bases spanning the gap. This CDR3 has 15 residues. Looked up from germline, CDR1 is SEHNR and CDR2 is FQNEAQ (reference sequence). In DNA form, the CDR3 reads TGTGCCAGCAGCTCACTGCGGGGCTCTGGAAACACCATATATTTT. It codes for CASSSLRGSGNTIYF.

This clonotype was seen many times. The CDR3 region has the DNA TGCAGTGCTAGGGACGTCTCCTACGAGCAGTACTTC. Its translation is CSARDVSYEQYF. The chain combines TRBV20-1 with TRBJ2-7; D gene uncertain. CDR1 DFQATT and CDR2 SNEGSKA come from the germline V gene (reference sequence). Trimming removed 3 bases from V and 0 bases from J, with 6 bases in between. The CDR3 has 12 residues.

In its sample, this clonotype was seen many times. The J gene is TRBJ2-7, the V gene TRBV25-1; no definite D call. The CDR3 is made up of 12 amino acids. V gave up 8 bases and J gave up 9 bases, with 17 bases separating them. CDR1 and CDR2 from the germline V gene are MGHDK and SYGVNS. CDR3 bases: TGTGCCAGCCAGACTTACGCTTCGCCGCAGTACTTC. Its protein product is CASQTYASPQYF.

This clonotype occurred many times. This sequence joins TRBV6-1 and TRBJ2-5; 11 bases agree with TRBD2. Germline CDR1 reads MNHNS; CDR2 reads SASEGT. This CDR3 is built from 14 residues. The CDR3 DNA reads as TGTGCATCAGATAGCGGGGGGGCCTCTGAGACCCAGTACTTC. It is translated as CASDSGGASETQYF.

This clonotype was seen ten or more times. The rearrangement links TRBV10-3 to TRBJ2-3; unclear D gene. The V end lost 10 bases, the J end lost 7 bases, and 15 bases lay between the germline ends. This CDR3 is 12 amino acids long. Germline V lookup: CDR1 ENHRY, CDR2 SYGVKD. The CDR3 sequence: CATLDSLYTQYF. The CDR3 DNA reads as TGTGCCACCCTCGATTCACTGTATACGCAGTATTTT.

This clonotype appeared many times. V gene TRBV6-5 combines with J gene TRBJ1-2; D is ambiguous. The CDR3 covers 14 residues. V lost 4 bases, J lost 1 base, and 10 bases lay in between. The V gene's germline CDR1 is MNHEY and CDR2 SVGAGI. The CDR3 DNA is TGTGCCAGCAGTTCCATCGGCGTTAACTATGGCTACACCTTC. The encoded protein is CASSSIGVNYGYTF.

At least ten counts were recorded for this clonotype. The J gene is TRBJ2-1, the V gene TRBV24-1; 10 bases match TRBD2. Germline-derived CDR1 and CDR2 are KGHDR and SFDVKD. The CDR3 consists of 15 residues. Trimming cost V 7 bases and J 8 bases; bases outside gene matches: 10. The CDR3 sequence: CATSDGLAASHEQFF. In DNA form, the CDR3 reads TGTGCCACCAGCGACGGACTAGCGGCATCCCATGAGCAGTTCTTC.

This clonotype was recorded many times. The chain combines TRBV20-1 with TRBJ1-3; weak D call: TRBD1 (5 bases). V was pared by 2 bases and J by 0 bases, with 14 bases between. This CDR3 region has 16 residues. Germline loops: CDR1 DFQATT, CDR2 SNEGSKA (reference sequence). The CDR3 reads CSARPSTVLSGNTIYF. DNA for the CDR3: TGCAGTGCTAGACCTTCGACAGTTCTCTCTGGAAACACCATATATTTT.

The table lists this clonotype with many counts. The chain employs TRBV7-2 and TRBJ1-2; the D gene is possibly TRBD1 (5 bases). Trimming took off 2 bases at V and 0 bases at J, with 10 bases between the two ends. Germline V gene sequence: CDR1 SGHTA, CDR2 FQGNSA. CDR3 length: 15 amino acids. CDR3 in DNA: TGTGCCAGCAGCTTAACGGGGGTCTCTAACTATGGCTACACCTTC. The encoded protein is CASSLTGVSNYGYTF.

This clonotype was counted many times. CDR3 coding DNA: TGCAGTGCTGTAGGACAGGGAATACCTCCAGATACGCAGTATTTT. Protein: CSAVGQGIPPDTQYF. This rearrangement joins TRBV20-1 to TRBJ2-3, with TRBD1 matching 8 bases. Germline assignment: CDR1 DFQATT and CDR2 SNEGSKA (reference sequence). The CDR3 totals 15 residues. The V and J ends lost 5 bases and 4 bases, in that order; junction bases with no gene match: 11.

This clonotype was observed many times. The V and J genes are TRBV4-3 and TRBJ1-2; no firm D call. Germline assignment: CDR1 LGHNA and CDR2 YSLEER. This CDR3 is built from 16 residues. Trimming stripped 0 bases from V and 1 base from J, with 12 bases between. CDR3: CASSQDSGGINYGYTF. For the CDR3, the DNA is TGCGCCAGCAGCCAAGATAGTGGAGGGATTAACTATGGCTACACCTTC.